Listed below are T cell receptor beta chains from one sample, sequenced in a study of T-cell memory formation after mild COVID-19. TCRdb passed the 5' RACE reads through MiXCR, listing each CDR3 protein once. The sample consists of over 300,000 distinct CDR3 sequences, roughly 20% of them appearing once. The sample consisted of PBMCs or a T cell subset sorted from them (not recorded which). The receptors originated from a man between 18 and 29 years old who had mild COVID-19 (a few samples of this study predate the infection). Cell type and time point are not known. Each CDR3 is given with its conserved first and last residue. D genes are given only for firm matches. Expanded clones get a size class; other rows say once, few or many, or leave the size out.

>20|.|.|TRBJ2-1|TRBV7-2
TGTGCCAGCAGCTTAGTTCAGTTGGGGAGACGGTTACTACCAAGGCATGAGCAGTTCTTC
CASSLVQLGRRLLPRHEQFF
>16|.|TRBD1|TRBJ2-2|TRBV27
TGTGCCAGCAGTGACAGGACAGGGCTAAACACCGGGGAGCTGTTTTTT
CASSDRTGLNTGELFF
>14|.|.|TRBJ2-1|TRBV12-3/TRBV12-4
TGTGCCAGCAGTTTAGGGCAGGGAGTAGAGGAGCAGTTCTTC
CASSLGQGVEEQFF
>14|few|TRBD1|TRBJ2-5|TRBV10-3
TGTGCCACCCTTCCGACAGGGAAGGGGGAGACCCAGTACTTC
CATLPTGKGETQYF
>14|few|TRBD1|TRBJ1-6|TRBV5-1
TGCGCCAGCTCCGAGGGACAGGGCTATTCACCCCTCCACTTT
CASSEGQGYSPLHF
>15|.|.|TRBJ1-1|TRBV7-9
TGTGCCAGCAGCCCTCGACAGGCGGCAAACACTGAAGCTTTCTTT
CASSPRQAANTEAFF
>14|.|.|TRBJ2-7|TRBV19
TGTGCCAGTAGCATACCGTCGGGGTCGAACGAGCAGTACTTC
CASSIPSGSNEQYF
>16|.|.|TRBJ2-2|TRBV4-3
TGCGCCAGCAGCCAAGATTTCGGAGACTACACCGGGGAGCTGTTTTTT
CASSQDFGDYTGELFF
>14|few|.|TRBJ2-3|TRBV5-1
TGCGCCAGCGCAAGGAATTCGGTAACAGATACGCAGTATTTT
CASARNSVTDTQYF
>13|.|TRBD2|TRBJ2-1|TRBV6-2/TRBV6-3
TGTGCCAGCAAAGCCGGGACTAGTGATGAGCAGTTCTTC
CASKAGTSDEQFF
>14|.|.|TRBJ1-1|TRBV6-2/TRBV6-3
TGTGCCAGCAGCCCCGGACAGTGGTCCGCTGAAGCTTTCTTT
CASSPGQWSAEAFF
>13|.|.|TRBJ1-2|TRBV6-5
TGTGCCAGCAGTTTTTCAGGGGTAGGCGGCTACACCTTC
CASSFSGVGGYTF
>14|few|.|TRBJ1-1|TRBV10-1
TGCGCCAGCAGCGGCGGGGGGATGAACACTGAAGCTTTCTTT
CASSGGGMNTEAFF
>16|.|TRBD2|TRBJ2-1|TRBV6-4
TGTGCCAGCAGCCAGTTTGGGGGGGGAGGCTACAATGAGCAGTTCTTC
CASSQFGGGGYNEQFF
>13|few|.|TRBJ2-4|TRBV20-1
TGCAGTGCCGGTGGCGGAAACAAAAACATTCAGTACTTC
CSAGGGNKNIQYF
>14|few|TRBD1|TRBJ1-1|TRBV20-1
TGCAGTGCGCAGGACAGGGTTGGGAACACTGAAGCTTTCTTT
CSAQDRVGNTEAFF
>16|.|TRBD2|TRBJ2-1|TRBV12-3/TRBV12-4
TGTGCCAGCAGTTTAAAGCGGGGAAGGTCCTACAATGAGCAGTTCTTC
CASSLKRGRSYNEQFF
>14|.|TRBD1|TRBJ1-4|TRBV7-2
TGTGCCAGCAGCTCGACAGGGGCGGATGAAAAACTGTTTTTT
CASSSTGADEKLFF
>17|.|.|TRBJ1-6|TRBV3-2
TGTGCCAGCAGCCAAGTACAGGGGGCGATCCGTCATTCACCCCTCCACTTT
CASSQVQGAIRHSPLHF
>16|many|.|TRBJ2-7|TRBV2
TGTGCCAGCACCTTCGGGCAGGGGACGAGCTCCTACGAGCAGTACTTC
CASTFGQGTSSYEQYF
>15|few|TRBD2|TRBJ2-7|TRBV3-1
TGTGCCAGCAGCCCCTCGGGGGGGGCCGGTTACGAGCAGTACTTC
CASSPSGGAGYEQYF
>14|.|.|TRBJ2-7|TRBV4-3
TGCGCCAGCAGCCAAGAGGTTGGATCCTACGAGCAGTACTTC
CASSQEVGSYEQYF
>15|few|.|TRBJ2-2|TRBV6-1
TGTGCCAGCTTAAAGAGCGGAGGGGGCACCGGGGAGCTGTTTTTT
CASLKSGGGTGELFF
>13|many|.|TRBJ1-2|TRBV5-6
TGTGCCAGCAGCCCGGGGTTTAACTATGGCTACACCTTC
CASSPGFNYGYTF
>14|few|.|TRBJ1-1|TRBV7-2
TGTGCCAGCAGCTTAGGACCCCTGAGAACTGAAGCTTTCTTT
CASSLGPLRTEAFF
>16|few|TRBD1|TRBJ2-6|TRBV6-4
TGTGCCAGCAGTGACCACAGGGGGCCTGGGGCCAACGTCCTGACTTTC
CASSDHRGPGANVLTF
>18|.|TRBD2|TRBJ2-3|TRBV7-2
TGTGCCAGCAGCTTTCGTCTAGCGGGGCCTCTCAGCACAGATACGCAGTATTTT
CASSFRLAGPLSTDTQYF